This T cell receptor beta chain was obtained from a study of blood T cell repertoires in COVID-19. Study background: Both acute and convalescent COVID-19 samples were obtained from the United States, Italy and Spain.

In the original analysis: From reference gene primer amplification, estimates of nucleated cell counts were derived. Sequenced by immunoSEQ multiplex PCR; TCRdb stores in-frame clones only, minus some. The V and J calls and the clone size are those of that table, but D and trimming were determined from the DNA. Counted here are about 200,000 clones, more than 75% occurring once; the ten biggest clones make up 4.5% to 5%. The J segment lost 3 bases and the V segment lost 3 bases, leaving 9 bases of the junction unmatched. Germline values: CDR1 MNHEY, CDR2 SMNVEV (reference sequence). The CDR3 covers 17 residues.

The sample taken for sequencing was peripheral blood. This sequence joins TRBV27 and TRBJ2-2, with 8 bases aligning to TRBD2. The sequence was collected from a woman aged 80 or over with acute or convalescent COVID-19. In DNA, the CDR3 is TGTGCCAGCAGTTTCTCGTCTCGGGGGGGGTACACCGGGGAGCTGTTTTTT. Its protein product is CASSFSSRGGYTGELFF.